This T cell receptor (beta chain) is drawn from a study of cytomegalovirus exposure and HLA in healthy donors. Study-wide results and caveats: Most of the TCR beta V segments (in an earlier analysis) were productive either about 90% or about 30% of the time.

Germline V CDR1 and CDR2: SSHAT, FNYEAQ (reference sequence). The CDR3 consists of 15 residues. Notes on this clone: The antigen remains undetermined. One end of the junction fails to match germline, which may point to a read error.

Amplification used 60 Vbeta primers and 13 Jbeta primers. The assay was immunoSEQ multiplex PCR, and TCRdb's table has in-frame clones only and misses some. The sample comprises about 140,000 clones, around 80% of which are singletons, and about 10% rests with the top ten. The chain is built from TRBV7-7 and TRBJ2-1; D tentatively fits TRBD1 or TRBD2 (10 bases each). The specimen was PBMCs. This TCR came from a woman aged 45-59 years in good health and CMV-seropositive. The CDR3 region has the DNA TGTGCTAGCAGCGGGGGGGCAGGGACAGGGGACGAGCAGTTCTTC. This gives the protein CASSGGAGTGDEQFF.